This paragraph reports one T cell receptor beta chain. One to two pinch biopsies were taken from the rectum during colonoscopy. This entry is derived from a study of pediatric ulcerative colitis. V lost 1 base to trimming and J lost 0 bases, with 6 bases between them. The CDR3 runs to 15 residues. Germline CDR1 and CDR2: SGHAT and FQNNGV. The table came from immunoSEQ multiplex PCR; TCRdb's copy has only in-frame clones and leaves some out. Here the sample spans roughly 16,000 clones, 60% to 80% being singletons. The chain employs TRBV11-2 and TRBJ2-2; tentative D call: TRBD1 (5 bases). The TCR comes from a boy younger than 18 who was a control in a study of pediatric ulcerative colitis. Material for sequencing was gut tissue. The chain's CDR3 is CASSLGTTNTGELFF. CDR3 nucleotides: TGTGCCAGCAGCTTAGGGACAACGAACACCGGGGAGCTGTTTTTT.